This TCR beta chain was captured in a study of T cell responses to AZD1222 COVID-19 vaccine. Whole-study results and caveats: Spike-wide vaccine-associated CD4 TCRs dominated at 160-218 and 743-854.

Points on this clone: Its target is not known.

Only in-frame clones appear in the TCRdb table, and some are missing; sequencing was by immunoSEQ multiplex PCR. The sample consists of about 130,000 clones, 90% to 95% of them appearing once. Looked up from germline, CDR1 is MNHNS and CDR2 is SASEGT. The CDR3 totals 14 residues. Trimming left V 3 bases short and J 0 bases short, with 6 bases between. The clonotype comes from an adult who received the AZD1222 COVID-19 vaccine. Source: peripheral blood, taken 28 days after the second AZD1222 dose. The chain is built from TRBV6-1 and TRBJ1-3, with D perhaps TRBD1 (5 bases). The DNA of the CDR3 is TGTGCCAGCAGTGAGGGGGGCTCTGGAAACACCATATATTTT. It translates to CASSEGGSGNTIYF.